There are a few counts of the clone carrying this T cell receptor beta chain. V was pared by 3 bases and J by 12 bases, with 20 bases of the junction left unmatched. The CDR3 consists of 18 residues. The germline V gene encodes CDR1 LNHDA and CDR2 SQIVND (reference sequence). The source material, RNA transcripts, was used to amplify TCR beta CDR3 regions. During a first-round RT-PCR of the TCR CDR3, the HTBI primer set was used. TCRdb called the multiplex PCR reads again in MiXCR, with one record for every CDR3 protein. The sample consists of under 650,000 distinct CDR3 sequences, 15% to 20% of them appearing once. The data are from a study of T cells in Graves' hyperthyroidism and ophthalmopathy. Overall study context: Peripheral blood was collected at initial diagnosis, before any treatment.

The material sequenced was blood. The TCR was taken from a woman aged 25 to 39 with Graves' hyperthyroidism. The rearrangement links TRBV19 to TRBJ2-1; TRBD2 matches at 10 bases. CDR3 sequence: CASSMSGGVSGRTFGQFF. For the CDR3, the DNA is TGTGCCAGTAGTATGTCCGGAGGGGTTAGCGGGAGGACCTTTGGGCAGTTCTTC.